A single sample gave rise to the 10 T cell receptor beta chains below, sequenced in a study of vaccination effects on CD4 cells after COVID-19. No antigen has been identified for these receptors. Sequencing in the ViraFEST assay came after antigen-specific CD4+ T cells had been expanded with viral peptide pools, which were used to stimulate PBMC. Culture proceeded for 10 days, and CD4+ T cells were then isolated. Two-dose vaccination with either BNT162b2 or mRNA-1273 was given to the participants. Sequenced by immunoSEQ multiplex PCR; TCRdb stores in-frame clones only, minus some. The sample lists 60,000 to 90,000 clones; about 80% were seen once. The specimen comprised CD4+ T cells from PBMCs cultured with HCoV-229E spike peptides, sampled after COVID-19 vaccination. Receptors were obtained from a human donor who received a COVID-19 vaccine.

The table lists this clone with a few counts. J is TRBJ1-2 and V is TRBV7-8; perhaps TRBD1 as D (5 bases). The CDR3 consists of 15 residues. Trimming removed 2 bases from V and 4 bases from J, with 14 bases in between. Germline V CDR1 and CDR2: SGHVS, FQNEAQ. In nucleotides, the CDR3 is TGTGCCAGCAGCTTATCGCGGGGCGAGGGCTATGGCTACACCTTC. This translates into CASSLSRGEGYGYTF. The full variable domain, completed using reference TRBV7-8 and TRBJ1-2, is GAGVSQSPRYKVAKRGQDVALRCDPISGHVSLFWYQQALGQGPEFLTYFQNEAQLDKSGLPSDRFFAERPEGSVSTLKIQRTQQEDSAVYLCASSLSRGEGYGYTFGSGTRLTVV.

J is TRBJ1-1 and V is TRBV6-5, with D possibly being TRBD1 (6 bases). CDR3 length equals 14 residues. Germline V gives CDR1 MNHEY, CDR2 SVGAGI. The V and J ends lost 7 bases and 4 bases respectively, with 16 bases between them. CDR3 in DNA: TGTGCCAGCAAAAGGGGGGGGGACGGCACTGAAGCTTTCTTT. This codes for CASKRGGDGTEAFF.

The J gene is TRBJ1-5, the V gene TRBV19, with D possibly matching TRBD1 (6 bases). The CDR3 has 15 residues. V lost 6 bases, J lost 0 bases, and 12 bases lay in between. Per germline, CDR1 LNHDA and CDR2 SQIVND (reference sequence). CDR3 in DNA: TGTGCCAGTAGCGGACAGTACAATAGCAATCAGCCCCAGCATTTT. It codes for CASSGQYNSNQPQHF. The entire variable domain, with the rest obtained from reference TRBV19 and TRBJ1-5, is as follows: DGGITQSPKYLFRKEGQNVTLSCEQNLNHDAMYWYRQDPGQGLRLIYYSQIVNDFQKGDIAEGYSVSREKKESFPLTVTSAQKNPTAFYLCASSGQYNSNQPQHFGDGTRLSIL.

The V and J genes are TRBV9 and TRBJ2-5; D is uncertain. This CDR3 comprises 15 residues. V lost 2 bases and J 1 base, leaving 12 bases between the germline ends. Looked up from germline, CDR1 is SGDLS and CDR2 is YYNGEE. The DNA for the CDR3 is TGTGCCAGCAGCGTTGGGTCAGGCAGCCAAGAGACCCAGTACTTC. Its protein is CASSVGSGSQETQYF.

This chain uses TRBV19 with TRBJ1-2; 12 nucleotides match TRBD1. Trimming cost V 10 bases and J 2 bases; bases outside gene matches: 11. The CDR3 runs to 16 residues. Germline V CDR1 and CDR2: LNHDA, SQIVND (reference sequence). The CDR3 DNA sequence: TGTGCCACCTTAAAACCGGGACAGGGGGCGAACTATGGCTACACCTTC. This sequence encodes CATLKPGQGANYGYTF. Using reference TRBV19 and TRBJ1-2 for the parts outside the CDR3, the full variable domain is DGGITQSPKYLFRKEGQNVTLSCEQNLNHDAMYWYRQDPGQGLRLIYYSQIVNDFQKGDIAEGYSVSREKKESFPLTVTSAQKNPTAFYLCATLKPGQGANYGYTFGSGTRLTVV.

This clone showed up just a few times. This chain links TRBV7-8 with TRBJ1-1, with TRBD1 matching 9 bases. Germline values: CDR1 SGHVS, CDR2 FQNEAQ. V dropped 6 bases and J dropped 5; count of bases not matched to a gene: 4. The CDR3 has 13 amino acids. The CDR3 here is CASRGQGETEAFF. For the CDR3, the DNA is TGTGCCAGCAGGGGACAGGGAGAAACTGAAGCTTTCTTT.

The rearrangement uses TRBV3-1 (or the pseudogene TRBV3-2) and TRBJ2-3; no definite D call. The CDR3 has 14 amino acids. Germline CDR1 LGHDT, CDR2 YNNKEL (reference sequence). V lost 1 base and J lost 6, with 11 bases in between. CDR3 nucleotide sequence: TGTGCCAGCAGCCAAGTGGAGATCTCCGATACGCAGTATTTT. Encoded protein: CASSQVEISDTQYF.

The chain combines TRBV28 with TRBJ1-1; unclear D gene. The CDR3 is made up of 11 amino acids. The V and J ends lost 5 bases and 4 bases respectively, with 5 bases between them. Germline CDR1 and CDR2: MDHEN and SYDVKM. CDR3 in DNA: TGTGCCAGCAGTGCCTTCACTGAAGCTTTCTTT. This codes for CASSAFTEAFF. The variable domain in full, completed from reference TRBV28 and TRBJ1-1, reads DVKVTQSSRYLVKRTGEKVFLECVQDMDHENMFWYRQDPGLGLRLIYFSYDVKMKEKGDIPEGYSVSREKKERFSLILESASTNQTSMYLCASSAFTEAFFGQGTRLTVV.

CDR3 protein: CATSKRHRSGELFF. The CDR3 bases are TGTGCCACCAGTAAAAGACACCGTTCCGGGGAGCTGTTTTTT. V gene TRBV24-1 combines with J gene TRBJ2-2; D gene unclear. The CDR3 contains 14 residues. In germline, CDR1 is KGHDR, CDR2 SFDVKD. V gave up 6 bases and J gave up 6 bases, with 13 bases separating them.

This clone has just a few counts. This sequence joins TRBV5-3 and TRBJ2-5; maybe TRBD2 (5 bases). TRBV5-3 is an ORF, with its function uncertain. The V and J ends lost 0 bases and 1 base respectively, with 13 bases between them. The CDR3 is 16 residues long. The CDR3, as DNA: TGTGCCAGAAGCTTGGCCTTGTTGGAGGTCCAAGAGACCCAGTACTTC. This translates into CARSLALLEVQETQYF.